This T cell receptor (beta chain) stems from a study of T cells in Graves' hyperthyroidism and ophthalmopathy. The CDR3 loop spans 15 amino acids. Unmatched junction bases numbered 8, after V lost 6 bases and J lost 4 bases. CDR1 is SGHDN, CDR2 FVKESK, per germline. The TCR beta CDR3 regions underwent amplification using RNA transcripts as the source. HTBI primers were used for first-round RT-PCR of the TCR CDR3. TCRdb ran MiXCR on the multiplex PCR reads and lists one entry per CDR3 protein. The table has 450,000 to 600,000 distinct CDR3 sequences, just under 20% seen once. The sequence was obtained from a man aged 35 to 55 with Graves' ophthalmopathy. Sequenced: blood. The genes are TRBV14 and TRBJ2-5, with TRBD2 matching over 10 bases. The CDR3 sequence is CASSPVPSGRETQYF. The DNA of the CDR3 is TGTGCCAGCAGTCCCGTGCCTAGCGGGAGAGAGACCCAGTACTTC.